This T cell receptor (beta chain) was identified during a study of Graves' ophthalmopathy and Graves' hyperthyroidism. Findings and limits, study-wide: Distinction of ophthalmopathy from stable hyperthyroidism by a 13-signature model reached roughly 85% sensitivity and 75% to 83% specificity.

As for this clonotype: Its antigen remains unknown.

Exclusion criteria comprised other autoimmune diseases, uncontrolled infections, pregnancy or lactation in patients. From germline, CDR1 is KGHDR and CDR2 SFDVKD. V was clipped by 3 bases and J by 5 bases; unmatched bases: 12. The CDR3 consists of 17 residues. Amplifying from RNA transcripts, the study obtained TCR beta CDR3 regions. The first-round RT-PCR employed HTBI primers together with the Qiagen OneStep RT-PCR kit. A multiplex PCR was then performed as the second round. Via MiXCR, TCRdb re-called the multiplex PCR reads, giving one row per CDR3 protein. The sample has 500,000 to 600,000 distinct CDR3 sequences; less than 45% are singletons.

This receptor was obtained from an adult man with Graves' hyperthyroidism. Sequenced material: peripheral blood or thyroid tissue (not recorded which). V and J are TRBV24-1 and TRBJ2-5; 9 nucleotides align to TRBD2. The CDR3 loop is CATSDPLAGKGNETQYF. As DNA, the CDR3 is TGTGCCACCAGTGATCCCCTAGCGGGAAAGGGCAATGAGACCCAGTACTTC.